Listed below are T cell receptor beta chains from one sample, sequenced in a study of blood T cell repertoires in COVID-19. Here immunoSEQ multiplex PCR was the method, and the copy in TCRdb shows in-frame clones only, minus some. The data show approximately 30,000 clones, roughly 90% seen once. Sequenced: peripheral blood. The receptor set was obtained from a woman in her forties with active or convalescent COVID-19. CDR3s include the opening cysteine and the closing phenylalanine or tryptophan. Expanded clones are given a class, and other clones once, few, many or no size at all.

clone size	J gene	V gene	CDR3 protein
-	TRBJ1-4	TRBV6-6	CASSPPPPEGAVANEKLFF
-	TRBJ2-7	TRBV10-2	CASSAGTSGSYEQYF
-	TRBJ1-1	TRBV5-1	CASSLAAGGPEAFF
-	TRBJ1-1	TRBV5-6	CASSPDRAKGDTEAFF
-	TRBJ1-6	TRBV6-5	CASSYGTTMFSPLHF
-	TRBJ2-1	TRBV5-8	CASSLTSLAQFF
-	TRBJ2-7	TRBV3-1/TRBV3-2	CASSQGTWTGESREQYF
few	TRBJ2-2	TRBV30	CAWSQGFGTGELFF
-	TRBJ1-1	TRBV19	CASSIDRLTGGLSTEAFF
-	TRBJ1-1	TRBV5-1	CASSDRGSNTEAFF
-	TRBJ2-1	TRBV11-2	CASSLVGGRAGNEQFF
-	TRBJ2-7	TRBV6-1	CASSELAGDSYEQYF